One sample yielded the 16 T cell receptor beta chains listed below, sequenced in a study of T cell repertoires in cytomegalovirus infection. The antigens these receptors bind are not known. TCRdb called the reads again in MiXCR, with one record for every CDR3 protein. Seen here are roughly 200,000 distinct CDR3 sequences, about 38% observed once, and the top ten hold 59%. The source was CD8+ T cells from cultured PBMCs, collected from culture after CMV antigen stimulation. The source of these receptors is a human donor in good health (CMV status not recorded). Some clones in this sample may be carry-over from other donors' samples.

This clonotype was picked up a small number of times. The chain combines TRBV7-8 with TRBJ2-5; D may be TRBD1 (5 bases). The germline V gene encodes CDR1 SGHVS and CDR2 FQNEAQ. The length of the CDR3 is 15 residues. Trimming took 5 bases from V and 0 from J, leaving 13 bases between them. The CDR3, as DNA: TGTGCCAGCAGCGCCCGAACAGGATACCAAGAGACCCAGTACTTC. Its protein product is CASSARTGYQETQYF.

This clonotype came up a few times. This chain joins TRBV6-1 and TRBJ1-2; 9 nucleotides align to TRBD1. The CDR3 runs to 16 residues. V was clipped by 7 bases and J by 5 bases; unmatched bases: 14. Germline V gene lookup returns CDR1 MNHNS and CDR2 SASEGT. CDR3 in amino acids: CASTGTGSGWGYGYTF. The CDR3 bases are TGTGCCAGCACCGGGACAGGGTCGGGGTGGGGATATGGCTACACCTTC.

Details on this clonotype: One end of the junction is discordant with germline, which a read error may explain. V usage is TRBV4-1 and J usage is TRBJ2-5, with 10 bases matching TRBD2. There are 16 residues in the CDR3. CDR1 MGHRA and CDR2 YSYEKL come from the germline V gene. The CDR3 coding sequence is TGCGCCAGCAGCCAAGAACTAGCGGGACGGGGGGAGACCCTGTACTTC. This gives the protein CASSQELAGRGETLYF.

The genes are TRBV27 and TRBJ2-7; TRBD1 is a possible D gene (5 bases). There are 14 residues in the CDR3. The V and J ends lost 3 bases and 1 base respectively, with 10 bases between them. The germline V gene encodes CDR1 MNHEY and CDR2 SMNVEV (reference sequence). The CDR3 spells CASSFDRHSYEQYF. CDR3 nucleotide sequence: TGTGCCAGCAGTTTCGACAGACATTCCTACGAGCAGTACTTC.

The rearrangement links TRBV9 to TRBJ1-4, with D unclear. This CDR3 spans 11 amino acids. Germline assignment: CDR1 SGDLS and CDR2 YYNGEE. V was cut by 3 bases and J by 8 bases, with 5 bases left in between. Written as DNA, the CDR3 is TGTGCCAGCAGCGCCGGAGAAAAACTGTTTTTT. Translating gives CASSAGEKLFF.

This clonotype was seen a handful of times. The J gene is TRBJ2-1, the V gene TRBV4-1, with 12 bases aligning to TRBD2. V was clipped by 2 bases and J by 8 bases; unmatched bases: 7. Germline CDR1 reads MGHRA; CDR2 reads YSYEKL. The CDR3 sequence is 16 residues long. CDR3 DNA: TGCGCCAGCAGCCAACCAACTAGCGGGGGGCTCTATGAGCAGTTCTTC. Translated, it gives CASSQPTSGGLYEQFF.

The gene calls are TRBV28 and TRBJ2-6; either TRBD1 or TRBD2 may fit D (5 bases each). Trimming took 5 bases from V and 3 from J, leaving 14 bases between them. Per the germline V gene, CDR1 is MDHEN and CDR2 is SYDVKM. This CDR3 contains 16 residues. The CDR3 sequence is CASSRLAGYGANVLTF. CDR3 bases: TGTGCCAGCAGTCGCCTAGCAGGGTATGGGGCCAACGTCCTGACTTTC.

The chain combines TRBV6-6 with TRBJ2-1; TRBD2 matches at 7 bases. The CDR3 runs 14 residues. The V gene's germline CDR1 is MNHNY and CDR2 SVGAGI (reference sequence). Trimming at V came to 2 bases and at J to 12 bases, leaving 10 bases not matched to a gene. The CDR3, as DNA: TGTGCCAGCAGTTACGGGGGGGACCACCTGTGGCAGTTCTTC. Amino acids: CASSYGGDHLWQFF.

The table lists this clonotype with a few counts. The gene calls are TRBV6-1 and TRBJ2-1; D is perhaps TRBD1 or TRBD2 (6 bases each). Looked up from germline, CDR1 is MNHNS and CDR2 is SASEGT. The CDR3 runs 13 residues. V shed 11 bases and J shed 5 bases, with 16 bases lying between them. The CDR3: CAVQGGLNNEQFF. The DNA of the CDR3 is TGTGCCGTACAGGGAGGTCTGAACAATGAGCAGTTCTTC.

V and J are TRBV3-1 and TRBJ2-3; maybe TRBD2 (6 bases). Trimming pared 4 bases from V and 6 bases from J, leaving 17 bases between. CDR1 is LGHDT and CDR2 is YNNKEL in the germline V gene (reference sequence). This CDR3 is 15 amino acids long. CDR3 DNA: TGTGCCAGCAGCCCCCGGACTACGAATTGGGATACGCAGTATTTT. As protein: CASSPRTTNWDTQYF.

The chain combines TRBV15 with TRBJ2-5; D is unclear. The germline CDR1 and CDR2 sequences are LNHNV and YYDKDF (reference sequence). The CDR3 spans 14 residues. Trimming cost V 0 bases and J 1 base, with 6 bases left between them. CDR3 in DNA: TGTGCCACCAGCAGAGAGGCCTCCCAAGAGACCCAGTACTTC. Its protein product is CATSREASQETQYF.

The J gene is TRBJ2-5, the V gene TRBV3-1; D is uncertain. V was trimmed by 3 bases and J by 2 bases, leaving 10 bases between them. CDR3 length: 14 amino acids. Germline CDR1 LGHDT, CDR2 YNNKEL (reference sequence). CDR3 residues: CASSHRLNQETQYF. CDR3 DNA: TGTGCCAGCAGCCACCGCCTGAATCAAGAGACCCAGTACTTC.

This chain uses TRBV16 with TRBJ2-1; TRBD1 is a possible D gene (6 bases). The germline V gene encodes CDR1 KGHSY and CDR2 FQNENV. CDR3 length equals 20 residues. Deletions cut 1 base from V and 0 bases from J, with 22 bases between. In DNA, the CDR3 is TGTGCCAGCAGCCAATTGCAACATAGGGACACCAAAAGCTCCTACAATGAGCAGTTCTTC. It specifies CASSQLQHRDTKSSYNEQFF. Looking up the rest from reference TRBV16 and TRBJ2-1 gives the full variable domain: GEEVAQTPKHLVRGEGQKAKLYCAPIKGHSYVFWYQQVLKNEFKFLISFQNENVFDETGMPKERFSAKCLPNSPCSLEIQATKLEDSAVYFCASSQLQHRDTKSSYNEQFFGPGTRLTVL.

This clonotype was seen at least ten times. The chain joins TRBV7-2 to TRBJ2-1; 8 nucleotides align to TRBD2. Germline CDR1 reads SGHTA; CDR2 reads FQGNSA. This CDR3 is built from 15 residues. The J segment lost 8 bases and the V segment lost 2 bases, leaving 8 bases of the junction unmatched. The CDR3 DNA sequence: TGTGCCAGCAGCTTAACCGCAGCGGGAGCGCATGAGCAGTTCTTC. Translating gives CASSLTAAGAHEQFF.

This clonotype turned up a few times. The chain joins TRBV7-6 to TRBJ2-7; D might be TRBD1 or TRBD2, each matching 5 bases. The germline gives CDR1 SGHVS, CDR2 FNYEAQ. The CDR3 totals 15 residues. Trimming took off 1 base at V and 9 bases at J, with 19 bases between the two ends. CDR3 residues: CASSLGIFRESLQYF. The CDR3 DNA is TGTGCCAGCAGCTTAGGAATTTTCAGGGAGTCACTGCAGTACTTC.

J is TRBJ2-7 and V is TRBV20-1; no definite D call. Germline V lookup: CDR1 DFQATT, CDR2 SNEGSKA (reference sequence). Deletions cut 0 bases from V and 3 bases from J, with 12 bases between. This CDR3 contains 14 residues. This CDR3 is CSARDTQEYYEQYF. The DNA of the CDR3 is TGCAGTGCTAGAGATACCCAGGAGTACTACGAGCAGTACTTC.